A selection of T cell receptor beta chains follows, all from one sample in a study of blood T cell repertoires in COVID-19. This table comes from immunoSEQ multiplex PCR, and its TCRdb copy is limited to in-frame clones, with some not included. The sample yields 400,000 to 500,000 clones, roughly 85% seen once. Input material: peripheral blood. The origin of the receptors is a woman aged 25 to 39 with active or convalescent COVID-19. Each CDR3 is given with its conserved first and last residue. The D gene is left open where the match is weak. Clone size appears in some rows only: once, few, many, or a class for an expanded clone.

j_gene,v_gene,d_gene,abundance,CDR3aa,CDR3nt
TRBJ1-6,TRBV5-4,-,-,CASSLARSNSPLHF,TGTGCCAGCAGCTTGGCCAGAAGTAATTCACCCCTCCACTTT
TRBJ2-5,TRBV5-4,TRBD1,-,CASSSRGQGGETQYF,TGTGCCAGCAGCTCTAGGGGACAGGGGGGCGAGACCCAGTACTTC
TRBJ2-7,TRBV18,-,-,CASSPPARGVYEQYF,TGTGCCAGCTCACCACCCGCCAGGGGAGTTTACGAGCAGTACTTC
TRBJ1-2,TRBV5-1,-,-,CASSLVQGLDGYTF,TGCGCCAGCAGCTTGGTCCAGGGGCTGGATGGCTACACCTTC
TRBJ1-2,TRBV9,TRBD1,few,CASSPRGQGHGYTF,TGTGCCAGCAGCCCGAGGGGACAGGGTCATGGCTACACCTTC
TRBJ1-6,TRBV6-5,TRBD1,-,CASILTGQGSSPLHF,TGTGCCAGCATATTGACAGGACAGGGTTCTTCCCCCCTCCACTTT
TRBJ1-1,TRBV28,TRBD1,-,CASRPLRDRVTEAFF,TGTGCCAGCAGACCGCTCCGGGACAGGGTCACTGAAGCTTTCTTT
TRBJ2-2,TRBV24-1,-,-,CATSDFSTGELFF,TGTGCCACCAGTGATTTCAGTACCGGGGAGCTGTTTTTT
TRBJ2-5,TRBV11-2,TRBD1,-,CASSIRDRLRPQYF,TGTGCCAGCAGCATCCGGGACAGACTAAGACCCCAGTACTTC
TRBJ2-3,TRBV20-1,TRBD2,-,CSAKREHTQYF,TGCAGTGCTAAGCGGGAGCATACGCAGTATTTT
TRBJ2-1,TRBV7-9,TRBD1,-,CASSAKRQGYEQFF,TGTGCCAGCAGCGCCAAGAGACAGGGGTATGAGCAGTTCTTC
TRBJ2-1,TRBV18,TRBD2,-,CASSPAAGGVNEQFF,TGTGCCAGCTCACCGGCAGCGGGAGGGGTCAATGAGCAGTTCTTC
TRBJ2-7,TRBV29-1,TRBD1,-,CSGRDRDLSEQYF,TGCAGCGGCCGGGACAGGGATTTATCCGAGCAGTACTTC
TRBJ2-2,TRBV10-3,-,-,CAIRVGSTSPGELFF,TGTGCCATCCGGGTTGGCAGCACTTCCCCCGGGGAGCTGTTTTTT
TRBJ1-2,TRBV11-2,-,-,CASSLDTVGGYTF,TGTGCCAGCAGCTTAGATACAGTGGGTGGCTACACCTTC
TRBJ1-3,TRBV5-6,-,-,CASSLYRVELNTIYF,TGTGCCAGCAGCTTGTACAGGGTAGAACTTAACACCATATATTTT
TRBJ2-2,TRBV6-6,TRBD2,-,CASSYFAGVGTGELFF,TGTGCCAGCAGTTACTTTGCGGGAGTCGGCACCGGGGAGCTGTTTTTT
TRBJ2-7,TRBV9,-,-,CASSQPGGGSSYEQYF,TGTGCCAGCAGCCAACCCGGGGGCGGGAGCTCCTACGAGCAGTACTTC
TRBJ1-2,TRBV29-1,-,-,CSVEDRGRPNYGYTF,TGCAGCGTTGAAGACAGAGGGAGGCCTAACTATGGCTACACCTTC
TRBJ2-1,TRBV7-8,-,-,CASSSPVPQSYNEQFF,TGTGCCAGCAGCTCCCCGGTCCCCCAATCCTACAATGAGCAGTTCTTC
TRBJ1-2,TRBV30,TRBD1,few,CAWTPGGDYGYTF,TGTGCCTGGACTCCAGGGGGCGATTATGGCTACACCTTC
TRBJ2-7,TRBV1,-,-,CTSSQPRDRGPYEQYF,TGCACCAGCAGCCAACCGCGGGACAGGGGACCCTACGAGCAGTACTTC
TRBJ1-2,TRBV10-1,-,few,CASLAGELGYGYTF,TGCGCCAGCCTTGCCGGGGAGCTCGGCTATGGCTACACCTTC
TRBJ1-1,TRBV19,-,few,CASSIDRAGAYTEAFF,TGTGCCAGTAGTATAGATCGGGCAGGGGCGTACACTGAAGCTTTCTTT
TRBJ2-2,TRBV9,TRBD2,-,CASSRGQLAGNTGELFF,TGTGCCAGCAGCCGTGGGCAACTAGCGGGAAACACCGGGGAGCTGTTTTTT
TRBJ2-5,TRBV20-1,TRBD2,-,CSASTGLATGETQYF,TGCAGTGCTAGTACCGGACTAGCAACAGGAGAGACCCAGTACTTC
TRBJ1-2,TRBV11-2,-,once,CASSVTGPNHGYTF,TGTGCCAGCAGCGTAACAGGGCCTAACCATGGCTACACCTTC
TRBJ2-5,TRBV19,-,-,CASSIAQAPNTQYF,TGTGCCAGTAGTATTGCACAGGCGCCCAACACCCAGTACTTC
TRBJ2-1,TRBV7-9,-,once,CASSLVSGGRVNEQFF,TGTGCCAGCAGCTTAGTTTCGGGGGGCAGAGTTAATGAGCAGTTCTTC
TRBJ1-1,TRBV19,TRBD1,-,CASSPGQVNTEAFF,TGTGCCAGTAGCCCGGGACAGGTTAACACTGAAGCTTTCTTT
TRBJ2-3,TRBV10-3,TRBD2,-,CAISESAGGQEDTQYF,TGTGCCATCAGTGAGTCGGCGGGGGGGCAGGAAGATACGCAGTATTTT
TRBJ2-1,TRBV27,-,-,CASSFTSGLGSYNEQFF,TGTGCCAGCAGTTTCACCTCAGGCTTAGGCTCCTACAATGAGCAGTTCTTC
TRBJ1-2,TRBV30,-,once,CAWTAGTLRSYGYTF,TGTGCCTGGACCGCCGGGACACTGAGGAGCTATGGCTACACCTTC
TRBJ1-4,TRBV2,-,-,CASSEPNQGEKLFF,TGTGCCAGCAGTGAACCGAACCAGGGGGAAAAACTGTTTTTT
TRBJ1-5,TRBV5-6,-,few,CASSSKTGSNNQPQHF,TGTGCCAGCAGCTCAAAAACAGGGTCTAACAATCAGCCCCAGCATTTT
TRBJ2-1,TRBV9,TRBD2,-,CASSVELAGYNEQFF,TGTGCCAGCAGCGTAGAACTAGCGGGTTACAATGAGCAGTTCTTC
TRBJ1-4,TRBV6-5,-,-,CASSHTGAGLFF,TGTGCCAGCAGCCACACGGGTGCGGGACTGTTTTTT
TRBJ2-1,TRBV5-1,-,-,CASSLGQSGNEQFF,TGCGCCAGCAGCTTGGGCCAAAGCGGCAATGAGCAGTTCTTC
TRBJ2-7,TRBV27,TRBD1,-,CASSRQGSNEQYF,TGTGCCAGCAGTCGACAGGGTTCTAACGAGCAGTACTTC
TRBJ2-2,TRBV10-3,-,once,CATLLADQEGGELFF,TGTGCCACCCTCTTAGCGGACCAAGAAGGCGGGGAGCTGTTTTTT
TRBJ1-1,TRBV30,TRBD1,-,CAWSSTGGAEAFF,TGTGCCTGGAGTTCGACAGGGGGGGCTGAAGCTTTCTTT
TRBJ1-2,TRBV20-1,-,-,CSAISDGYTF,TGCAGTGCTATCTCAGATGGCTACACCTTC
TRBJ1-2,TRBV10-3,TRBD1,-,CAISEWDSSNYGYTF,TGTGCCATCAGTGAGTGGGACAGTTCTAACTATGGCTACACCTTC
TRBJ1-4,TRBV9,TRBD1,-,CASSSRQGQGEKLFF,TGTGCCAGCAGCTCCCGACAGGGACAGGGTGAAAAACTGTTTTTT
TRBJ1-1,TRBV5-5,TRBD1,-,CASTLRGSAGGNTEAFF,TGTGCCAGCACCCTTAGGGGATCAGCAGGGGGGAACACTGAAGCTTTCTTT
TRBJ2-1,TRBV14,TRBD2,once,CASSQALAGGNEQFF,TGTGCCAGCAGCCAAGCCCTAGCGGGGGGTAATGAGCAGTTCTTC
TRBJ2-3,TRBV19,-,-,CASSTWQGFGDTQYF,TGTGCCAGTAGTACGTGGCAGGGGTTCGGTGATACGCAGTATTTT
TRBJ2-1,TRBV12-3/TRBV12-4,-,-,CASGRSVEQFF,TGTGCCAGCGGGCGTAGTGTTGAGCAGTTCTTC
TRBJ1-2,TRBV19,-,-,CASSIEGHGYTF,TGTGCCAGTAGTATCGAGGGCCATGGCTACACCTTC
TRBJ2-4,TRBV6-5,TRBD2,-,CASRPAGGRQNIQYF,TGTGCCAGCAGACCGGCGGGGGGGCGCCAAAACATTCAGTACTTC
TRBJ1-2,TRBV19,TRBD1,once,CASSIIQGEFYGYTF,TGTGCCAGTAGTATCATCCAGGGGGAGTTCTATGGCTACACCTTC
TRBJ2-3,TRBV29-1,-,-,CSVRRGGTDTQYF,TGCAGCGTTCGCCGCGGGGGCACAGATACGCAGTATTTT
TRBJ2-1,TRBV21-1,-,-,CASTAHYAPRLYNEQFF,TGTGCCAGCACAGCACATTATGCCCCGCGGCTCTACAATGAGCAGTTCTTC
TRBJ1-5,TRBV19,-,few,CASSLTVYSNQPQHF,TGTGCCAGTAGTCTGACAGTTTATAGCAATCAGCCCCAGCATTTT
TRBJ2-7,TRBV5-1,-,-,CASSSSRRVYEQYF,TGCGCCAGCAGCTCCAGTCGGAGAGTCTACGAGCAGTACTTC